One T cell receptor (beta chain) is described in this entry. Its matching antigen is unknown. Original analysis: Because ImmunoSEQ provided only junction sequences with no quality scores, the filtering differed. The repertoire was sequenced with immunoSEQ multiplex PCR; TCRdb's copy has only in-frame clones and lacks some. Clone size and V and J calls were adopted from that table, with D and trimming inferred from the DNA. This table holds approximately 530,000 clones, roughly 95% found once. Germline V gene sequence: CDR1 KGHSH, CDR2 LQKENI. The V end lost 6 bases, the J end lost 0 bases, and 12 bases lay between the germline ends. The CDR3 is 14 amino acids. The data belong to a study of shared clonotypes between healthy human individuals. Whole-study findings and limits: Even with large depth, rarefaction showed that sorted-subset sequencing was incomplete. Generally, naive subsets (rather than memory subsets) showed larger estimated richness. The sharing of roughly 5% of naive CD4 clonotypes was seen across a handful of donors.

The V call is TRBV18, the J call TRBJ2-7; no clear D. The TCR was taken from a woman in her thirties in good health. Sequenced input: naive CD4+ T cells sorted from blood. Subset given: CD45RA+ positively selected. The CDR3 nucleotides are TGTGCCAGCTCCCTACCGCCAGACTCCTACGAGCAGTACTTC. Protein sequence: CASSLPPDSYEQYF.